The next 5 T cell receptor beta chains were all read from a single sample in a study of OX40 agonist ivuxolimab in advanced cancers. The data were produced by immunoSEQ multiplex PCR, yet TCRdb's version contains in-frame clones alone and is incomplete. The sample has 40,000 to 60,000 clones, 90% to 95% seen once; the top ten hold 24%. The sample consisted of CD4+ or CD8+ T cells sorted from blood, taken in a trial of the OX40 agonist ivuxolimab. All receptors come from an adult with an advanced solid tumor such as melanoma, head and neck, liver or kidney cancer.

The chain recombines TRBV7-2 with TRBJ2-1, with D possibly being TRBD1 or TRBD2 (5 bases each). The CDR3 has 14 amino acids. V lost 4 bases to trimming and J lost 9 bases, with 16 bases between them. Germline CDR1 is SGHTA and CDR2 is FQGNSA. CDR3: CASSSAIRGREQFF. CDR3 nucleotide sequence: TGTGCCAGCAGCTCAGCAATTAGGGGACGTGAGCAGTTCTTC.

J is TRBJ2-7 and V is TRBV9; 9 positions match TRBD2. The V gene's germline CDR1 is SGDLS and CDR2 YYNGEE. The CDR3 extends over 15 amino acids. V shed 4 bases and J 2 bases; nucleotides not matched to a gene: 7. The CDR3 bases are TGTGCCAGCAGCCAAGGGGCGGGAGGGCCCTACGAGCAGTACTTC. It is translated as CASSQGAGGPYEQYF.

This clone has just one count. The chain carries TRBV28 and TRBJ1-5; TRBD1 agrees at 10 bases. This CDR3 has 14 amino acids. Germline assignment: CDR1 MDHEN and CDR2 SYDVKM. With 6 bases clipped from V and 4 bases from J, the junction kept 3 bases outside the gene matches. CDR3 nucleotides: TGTGCCAGCAGCTGGACAGGGGGTAATCAGCCCCAGCATTTT. Protein: CASSWTGGNQPQHF.

The V gene is TRBV28, the J gene TRBJ1-2; D is ambiguous. Germline V gives CDR1 MDHEN, CDR2 SYDVKM. The CDR3 has 13 amino acids. Trimming stripped 3 bases from V and 4 bases from J, with 9 bases between. CDR3 amino acids: CASSLERTYGYTF. In DNA form, the CDR3 reads TGTGCCAGCAGTTTGGAAAGGACCTATGGCTACACCTTC.

This clone was seen a single time. The V gene is TRBV27, the J gene TRBJ2-1; 13 bases are a match to TRBD2. There are 15 residues in the CDR3. V shed 4 bases and J 5 bases; nucleotides not matched to a gene: 2. Per germline, CDR1 MNHEY and CDR2 SMNVEV (reference sequence). CDR3 sequence reads: CASSSGLAGNNEQFF. CDR3 coding DNA: TGTGCCAGCAGTTCGGGACTAGCGGGAAACAATGAGCAGTTCTTC.